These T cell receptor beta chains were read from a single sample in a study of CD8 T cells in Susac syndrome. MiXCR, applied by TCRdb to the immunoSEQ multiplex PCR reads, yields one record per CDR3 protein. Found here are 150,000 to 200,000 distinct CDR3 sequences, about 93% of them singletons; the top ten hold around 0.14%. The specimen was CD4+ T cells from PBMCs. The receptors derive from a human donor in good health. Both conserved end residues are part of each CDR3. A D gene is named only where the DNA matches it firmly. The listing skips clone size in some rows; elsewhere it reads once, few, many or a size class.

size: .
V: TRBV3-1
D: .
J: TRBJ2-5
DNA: TGTGCCAGCAGAGTGAAGTGGGGAGAAGAGACCCAGTACTTC
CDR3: CASRVKWGEETQYF

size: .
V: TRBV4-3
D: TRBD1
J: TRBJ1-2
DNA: TGCGCCAGCAGCTATAAGCCCGGGACAGCGGATGGCTACACCTTC
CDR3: CASSYKPGTADGYTF

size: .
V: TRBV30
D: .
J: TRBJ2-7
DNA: TGTGCCTGGGCTGTACGATACGAGCAGTACTTC
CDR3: CAWAVRYEQYF

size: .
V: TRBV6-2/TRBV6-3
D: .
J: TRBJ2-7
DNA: TGTGCCAGCAGTCCCCAGGACTACGAGCAGTACTTC
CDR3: CASSPQDYEQYF

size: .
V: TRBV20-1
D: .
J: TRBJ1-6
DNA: TGCAGTGCTAGAGTAGACTCAGGGGATTCACCCCTCCACTTT
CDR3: CSARVDSGDSPLHF

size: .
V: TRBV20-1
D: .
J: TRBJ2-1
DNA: TGCAGTGCTAGAGGTTCCTATCCCTACAATGAGCAGTTCTTC
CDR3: CSARGSYPYNEQFF

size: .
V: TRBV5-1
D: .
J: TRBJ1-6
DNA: TGCGCCAGCAGCTCGGACAGCTATAATTCACCCCTCCACTTT
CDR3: CASSSDSYNSPLHF

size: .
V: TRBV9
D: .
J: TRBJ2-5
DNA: TGTGCCAGCAGCGTAAGCGTCGGAGAAGAGACCCAGTACTTC
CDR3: CASSVSVGEETQYF

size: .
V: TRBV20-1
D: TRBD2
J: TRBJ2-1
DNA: TGCAGTGCTAGGTGGGTTAGCGGGGGGACCAATGAGCAGTTCTTC
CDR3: CSARWVSGGTNEQFF

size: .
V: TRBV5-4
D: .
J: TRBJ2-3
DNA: TGTGCCAGCAGCCTAAGGGACTTTTCGGAAACGCAGTATTTT
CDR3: CASSLRDFSETQYF

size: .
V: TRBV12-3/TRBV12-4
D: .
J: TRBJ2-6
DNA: TGTGCCAGCAGTCTCTCTGGGCCTGGGGCCAACGTCCTGACTTTC
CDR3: CASSLSGPGANVLTF

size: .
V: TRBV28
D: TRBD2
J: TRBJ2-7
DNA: TGTGCCAGCAGCCCGCCCGTGGCTAGCGGGGGGTGGCAGTACTTC
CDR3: CASSPPVASGGWQYF

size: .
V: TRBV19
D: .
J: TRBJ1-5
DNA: TGTGCCAGTAGAACCGGTCTGAGAGGCCGCAATCAGCCCCAGCATTTT
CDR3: CASRTGLRGRNQPQHF

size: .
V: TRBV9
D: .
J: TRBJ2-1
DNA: TGTGCCAGCAGCGAGAGAGCCCGGGGCTTTCCAATGCTGGGCGAGCAGTTCTTC
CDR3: CASSERARGFPMLGEQFF

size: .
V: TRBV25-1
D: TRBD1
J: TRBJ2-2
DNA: TGTGCCAGCAGTGAATTCTGGACAGGGGACACCGGGGAGCTGTTTTTT
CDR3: CASSEFWTGDTGELFF

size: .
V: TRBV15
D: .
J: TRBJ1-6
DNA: TGTGCCACCAGCAGAGATGGGCAGGTTGGTTCACCCCTCCACTTT
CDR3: CATSRDGQVGSPLHF

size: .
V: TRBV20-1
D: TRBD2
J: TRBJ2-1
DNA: TGCAGTGCGGGGGAGCGGGGGGCCTACAATGAGCAGTTCTTC
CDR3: CSAGERGAYNEQFF

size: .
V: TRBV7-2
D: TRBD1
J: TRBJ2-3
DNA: TGTGCCAGCAGCGTCCGGGTTGACAGGGTCCTGAGAGATACGCAGTATTTT
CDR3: CASSVRVDRVLRDTQYF

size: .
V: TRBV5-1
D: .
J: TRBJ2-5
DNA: TGCGCCAGCAGCTTGGGAACGGGGACCCGCTCGGGGACCCAGTACTTC
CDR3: CASSLGTGTRSGTQYF

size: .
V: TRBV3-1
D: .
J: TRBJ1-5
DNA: TGTGCCAGCAGCCAAGAGGGTTGGCAGCCCCAGCATTTT
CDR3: CASSQEGWQPQHF

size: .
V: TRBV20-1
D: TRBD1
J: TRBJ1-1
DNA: TGCAGTGCTAGGACAGGGAAAGCTGAAGCTTTCTTT
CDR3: CSARTGKAEAFF

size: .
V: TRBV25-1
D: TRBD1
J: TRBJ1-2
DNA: TGTGCCAGCAGTTCCACAGGGGGCGGGGACTATGGCTACACCTTC
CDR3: CASSSTGGGDYGYTF

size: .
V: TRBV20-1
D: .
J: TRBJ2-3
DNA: TGCAGTGCTTCTCAGGGGATGGATACGCAGTATTTT
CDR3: CSASQGMDTQYF

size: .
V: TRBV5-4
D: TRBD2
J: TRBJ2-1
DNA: TGTGCCAGCAGCCCCTTTCCGCGGGGGGGCCGTAATGAGCAGTTCTTC
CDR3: CASSPFPRGGRNEQFF

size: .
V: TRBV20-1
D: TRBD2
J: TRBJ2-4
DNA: TGCAGTGCTAGAGATCCTAGCGGGGGTCTAGCCAAAAACATTCAGTACTTC
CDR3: CSARDPSGGLAKNIQYF

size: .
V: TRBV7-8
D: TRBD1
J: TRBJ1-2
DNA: TGTGCCAGCAGCTTAGCCTCCGGGACAGCTTATGGCTACACCTTC
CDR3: CASSLASGTAYGYTF

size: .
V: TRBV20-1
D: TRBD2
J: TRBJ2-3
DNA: TGCAGTGCCGGAGAGGCGGGGGGAACAGATACGCAGTATTTT
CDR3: CSAGEAGGTDTQYF

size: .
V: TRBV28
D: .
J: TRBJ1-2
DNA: TGTGCCAGCTGTCTGGGCCGGCTGAACTATGGCTACACCTTC
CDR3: CASCLGRLNYGYTF

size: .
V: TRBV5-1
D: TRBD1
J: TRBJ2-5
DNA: TGCGCCAGCAGCTTAGACAGGGGGCCGGAGACCCAGTACTTC
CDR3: CASSLDRGPETQYF

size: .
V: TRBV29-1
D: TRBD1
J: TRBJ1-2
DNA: TGCAGCGTAGGAGCCGGACAGGGCTATGGCTACACCTTC
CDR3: CSVGAGQGYGYTF

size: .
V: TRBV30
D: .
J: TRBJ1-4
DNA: TGTGCCTGGAGCATGGGATTGACGACTAATGAAAAACTGTTTTTT
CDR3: CAWSMGLTTNEKLFF

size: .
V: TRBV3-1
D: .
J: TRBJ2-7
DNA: TGTGCCAGCAGCCAAGATTGGGGGGAAGGTAACTCCTACGAGCAGTACTTC
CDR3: CASSQDWGEGNSYEQYF

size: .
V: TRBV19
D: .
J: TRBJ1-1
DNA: TGTGCCAGTAGCCAGTTGCGGAACACTGAAGCTTTCTTT
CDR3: CASSQLRNTEAFF

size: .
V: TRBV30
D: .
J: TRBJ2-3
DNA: TGTGCCTGGAGCCGCCGAGATACGCAGTATTTT
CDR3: CAWSRRDTQYF

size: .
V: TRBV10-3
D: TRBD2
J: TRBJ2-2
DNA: TGTGCCATCGGGAGGGGCGCGACCACCGGGGAGCTGTTTTTT
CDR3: CAIGRGATTGELFF

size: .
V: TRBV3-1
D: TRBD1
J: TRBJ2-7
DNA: TGTGCCAGCAGTCCCACAGGGGGCGGATACGAGCAGTACTTC
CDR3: CASSPTGGGYEQYF

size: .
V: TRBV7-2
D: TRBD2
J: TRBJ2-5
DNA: TGTGCCAGCAGCTTCACTAGCGGGGACGAGACCCAGTACTTC
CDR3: CASSFTSGDETQYF

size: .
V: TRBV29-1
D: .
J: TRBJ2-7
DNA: TGCAGCGTTGGCCCGCGACAGGCGGCCTACGAGCAGTACTTC
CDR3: CSVGPRQAAYEQYF

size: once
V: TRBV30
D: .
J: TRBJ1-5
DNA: TGTGCCTGGAGCGCGGGCCTATACTCCAATCAGCCCCAGCATTTT
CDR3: CAWSAGLYSNQPQHF

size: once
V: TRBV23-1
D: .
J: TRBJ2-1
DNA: TGCGCCAGCAACCCACGGCCCTCCTACAATGAGCAGTTCTTC
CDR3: CASNPRPSYNEQFF

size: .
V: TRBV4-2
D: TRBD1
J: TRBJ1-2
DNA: TGTGCCAGCAGCCAGCTGGGGGACAGGCTCTCTGGCTACACCTTC
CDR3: CASSQLGDRLSGYTF

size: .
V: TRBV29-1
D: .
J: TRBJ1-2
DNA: TGCAGCGTTGCGTCAATGGCTAACTATGGCTACACCTTC
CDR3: CSVASMANYGYTF

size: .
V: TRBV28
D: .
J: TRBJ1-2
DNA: TGTGCCAGCAGGGGTAGCGACTATGGCTACACCTTC
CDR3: CASRGSDYGYTF

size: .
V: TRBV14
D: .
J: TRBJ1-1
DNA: TGTGCCAGCAGCCGCCACGTGGGGTCTGAAGCTTTCTTT
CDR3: CASSRHVGSEAFF

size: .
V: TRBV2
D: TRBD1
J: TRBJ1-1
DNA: TGTGCCAGCAATACGGACAGGGAAATTAGCACTGAAGCTTTCTTT
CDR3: CASNTDREISTEAFF

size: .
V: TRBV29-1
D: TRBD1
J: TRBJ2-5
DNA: TGCAGCGTTGGACAGGGGAGGTTGGAGACCCAGTACTTC
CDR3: CSVGQGRLETQYF

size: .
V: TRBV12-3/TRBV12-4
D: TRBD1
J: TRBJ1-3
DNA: TGTGCCAGCAGACACGACAGGGCTACTGGAAACACCATATATTTT
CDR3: CASRHDRATGNTIYF

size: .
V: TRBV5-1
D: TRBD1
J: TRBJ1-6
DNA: TGCGCCAGCAGCGAGGGACAGCTAAATTCACCCCTCCACTTT
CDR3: CASSEGQLNSPLHF

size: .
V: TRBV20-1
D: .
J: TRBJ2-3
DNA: TGCAGTGCTGTTCGGGCCCCCGGCACAGATACGCAGTATTTT
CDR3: CSAVRAPGTDTQYF

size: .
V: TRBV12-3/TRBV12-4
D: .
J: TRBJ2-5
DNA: TGTGCCAGCAGTTTTGGGGGATATGCCCAGTACTTC
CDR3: CASSFGGYAQYF

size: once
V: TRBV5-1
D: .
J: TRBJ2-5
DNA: TGCGCCAGCAGCTTGGGCGCGGGGCTCCAAGAGACCCAGTACTTC
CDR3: CASSLGAGLQETQYF

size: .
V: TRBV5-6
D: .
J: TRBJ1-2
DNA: TGTGCCAGCAGCTGGGGCGTGGTCAGTACAAACTATGGCTACACCTTC
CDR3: CASSWGVVSTNYGYTF

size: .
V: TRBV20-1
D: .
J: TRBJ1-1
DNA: TGCAGTGCCCGGGCGGGGGGCGGCACTGAAGCTTTCTTT
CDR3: CSARAGGGTEAFF

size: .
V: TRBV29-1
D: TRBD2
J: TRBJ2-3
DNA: TGCAGCGTTGTACAGCGGGGGATCCTTCTTTTCACAGATACGCAGTATTTT
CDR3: CSVVQRGILLFTDTQYF

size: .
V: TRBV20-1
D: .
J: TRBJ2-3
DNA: TGCAGTGCTCGGCAAAGCACAGATACGCAGTATTTT
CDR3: CSARQSTDTQYF

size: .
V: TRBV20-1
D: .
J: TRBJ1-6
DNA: TGCAGTGCTAAGACACACGACTCACCCCTCCACTTT
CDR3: CSAKTHDSPLHF